The clone carrying this T cell receptor beta chain was seen only a few times. Its antigen is undetermined. The entry originates in a study of T-cell reconstitution after alpha-beta-depleted transplantation in children. The V end was cut by 6 bases, the J end by 2 bases, with 11 bases between. The CDR3 length is 13 residues. From germline, CDR1 is MNHNS and CDR2 SASEGT. A TCRbeta library incorporating unique molecular identifiers was prepared. TCRdb re-called the PCR reads with MiXCR, one entry per CDR3 protein. Seen here are 55,000 to 70,000 distinct CDR3 sequences, 11% observed once, and the top ten hold over 10%. Study-level points and caveats: Day-60 TCRbeta diversity that was high in some patients was derived from surviving recipient T cells and thymic progenitors. By about two months after transplant, alpha-beta T cells reportedly arose from several hundred graft clones that had expanded. Counts and diversity of T cells one year after transplant came mostly from newly produced T cells.

This clonotype was obtained from a boy younger than 18 with acute myeloid leukemia, due to receive a stem cell transplant. The material sequenced was PBMCs, taken before TCRalphabeta/CD19-depleted stem cell transplant. The chain couples TRBV6-1 to TRBJ2-7; D gene ambiguous. DNA of the CDR3: TGTGCCAGCAGGAAGCGAGCAGCCTACGAGCAGTACTTC. Encoded protein: CASRKRAAYEQYF.